This entry lists 29 T cell receptor beta chains sequenced from one sample in a study of blood T cell repertoires in COVID-19. Clones were sequenced by immunoSEQ multiplex PCR, and TCRdb holds only the in-frame ones, with some missing. The sample contains 100,000 to 150,000 clones, 74% of which appear only once. Input material: peripheral blood. These receptors were obtained from a man in his 60s with acute or convalescent COVID-19.

This clone has just a few counts. The rearrangement links TRBV10-2 to TRBJ1-1; D remains unclear. This CDR3 has 12 residues. Deletions cut 6 bases from V and 8 bases from J, with 13 bases between. Germline V gives CDR1 WSHSY, CDR2 SAAADI. In DNA, the CDR3 is TGCGCCAGCAGCGACAACCTGGTGGAAGCTTTCTTT. Its protein is CASSDNLVEAFF.

This clone was seen only a few times. The V gene is TRBV18, the J gene TRBJ2-7; TRBD1 matches 9 bases. The length of the CDR3 is 14 residues. Looked up from germline, CDR1 is KGHSH and CDR2 is LQKENI. Trimming at V came to 2 bases and at J to 5 bases, leaving 4 bases not matched to a gene. The CDR3 sequence is CASSPEDRGHEQYF. For the CDR3, the DNA is TGTGCCAGCTCACCAGAGGACAGGGGCCACGAGCAGTACTTC.

The chain uses TRBV12-5 and TRBJ2-5; 7 bases are shared with TRBD1. V was clipped by 5 bases and J by 1 base; unmatched bases: 4. CDR3 length equals 14 residues. The germline CDR1 and CDR2 sequences are LGHNT and FRNRAP. CDR3: CASGPGTVQETQYF. The CDR3 DNA reads TGTGCTAGTGGTCCCGGGACAGTCCAAGAGACCCAGTACTTC.

The chain uses TRBV28 and TRBJ1-2; D ambiguous. The ends were cut back, 3 bases at V and 2 bases at J, with 10 bases in the middle. This CDR3 region has 14 residues. Germline V lookup: CDR1 MDHEN, CDR2 SYDVKM. CDR3 loop: CASSFSGSNYGYTF. The CDR3 DNA sequence: TGTGCCAGCAGTTTCTCGGGGTCAAACTATGGCTACACCTTC.

This clone was recorded at least ten times. The rearrangement joins TRBV18 to TRBJ2-1; the D gene is possibly TRBD2 (7 bases). The CDR3 consists of 17 residues. The V gene's germline CDR1 is KGHSH and CDR2 LQKENI. The V end was cut by 0 bases, the J end by 3 bases, with 15 bases between. The CDR3 loop is CASSPPGGLIVYNEQFF. The DNA of the CDR3 is TGTGCCAGCTCACCACCGGGGGGGCTTATTGTCTACAATGAGCAGTTCTTC.

This chain links TRBV15 with TRBJ2-7; D perhaps matches TRBD2 (5 bases). The CDR3 has 13 amino acids. CDR1 and CDR2 from the germline V gene are LNHNV and YYDKDF (reference sequence). Trimming removed 0 bases at V and 2 bases at J, with 5 bases between. The chain's CDR3 is CATSREGAYEQYF. The CDR3 nucleotides are TGTGCCACCAGCAGAGAGGGAGCCTACGAGCAGTACTTC.

This clone was counted a single time. The rearrangement uses TRBV6-5 and TRBJ1-1; D is possibly TRBD1 (5 bases). The V gene's germline CDR1 is MNHEY and CDR2 SVGAGI. The CDR3 spans 14 residues. The ends were cut back, 2 bases at V and 4 bases at J, with 11 bases in the middle. Here the CDR3 reads CASSYTGGGTEAFF. Here the CDR3 DNA reads TGTGCCAGCAGTTACACGGGGGGGGGCACTGAAGCTTTCTTT.

The chain links TRBV14 to TRBJ2-5; 8 nucleotides line up with TRBD2. Unmatched junction bases numbered 5, after V lost 6 bases and J lost 2 bases. This CDR3 comprises 14 residues. Germline CDR1 and CDR2: SGHDN and FVKESK. CDR3 amino acids: CASSGTRQQETQYF. In DNA, the CDR3 is TGTGCCAGCAGTGGGACTAGACAACAAGAGACCCAGTACTTC.

This clone was counted a few times. The chain has TRBV5-1 and TRBJ1-2, with D tentatively TRBD1 (6 bases). CDR1 is SGHRS and CDR2 is YFSETQ in the germline V gene. This CDR3 comprises 14 residues. With 1 base removed from V and 8 bases from J, the gap between germline ends came to 15 bases. Here the CDR3 reads CASSLTGSTGGYTF. DNA of the CDR3: TGCGCCAGCAGCTTGACAGGGAGTACGGGGGGCTACACCTTC. The full variable domain, completed using reference TRBV5-1 and TRBJ1-2, is KAGVTQTPRYLIKTRGQQVTLSCSPISGHRSVSWYQQTPGQGLQFLFEYFSETQRNKGNFPGRFSGRQFSNSRSEMNVSTLELGDSALYLCASSLTGSTGGYTFGSGTRLTVV.

The chain recombines TRBV6-1 with TRBJ2-7; 8 nucleotides agree with TRBD2. CDR3 size: 13 residues. Germline V gene lookup returns CDR1 MNHNS and CDR2 SASEGT. J lost 4 bases, V lost 3 bases, and 2 bases had no gene match. The DNA for the CDR3 is TGTGCCAGCAGTGAGCAGCGGGAGTACGAGCAGTACTTC. Encoded protein: CASSEQREYEQYF.

The gene calls are TRBV5-6 and TRBJ1-2; 8 nucleotides align to TRBD1. J was trimmed by 8 bases and V by 0 bases; bases with no gene match: 3. CDR1 SGHDT and CDR2 YYEEEE come from the germline V gene. CDR3 length: 13 residues. CDR3 sequence: CASSLGGQVGYTF. Here the CDR3 DNA reads TGTGCCAGCAGCTTGGGGGGACAGGTGGGCTACACCTTC.

The chain is built from TRBV9 and TRBJ2-2, with D tentatively TRBD1 (5 bases). The CDR3 totals 16 residues. The germline V gene has CDR1 SGDLS and CDR2 YYNGEE. Trimming took off 4 bases at V and 4 bases at J, with 17 bases between the two ends. CDR3 in amino acids: CASSPRQSKTTGELFF. The CDR3 DNA reads as TGTGCCAGCAGCCCACGACAGTCCAAAACCACCGGGGAGCTGTTTTTT.

The chain has TRBV2 and TRBJ1-1; D ambiguous. Germline-derived CDR1 and CDR2 are SNHLY and FYNNEI. This CDR3 is 13 amino acids long. V lost 1 base and J lost 4, with 7 bases in between. The DNA of the CDR3 is TGTGCCAGCAGTGAAGAGGCTAGCACTGAAGCTTTCTTT. This codes for CASSEEASTEAFF.

The CDR3 is CAWSVYQRYEQYF. The CDR3 region has the DNA TGTGCCTGGAGTGTATATCAGCGATACGAGCAGTACTTC. The chain carries TRBV30 and TRBJ2-7; no clear D. The CDR3 has 13 amino acids. With 0 bases removed from V and 4 bases from J, the gap between germline ends came to 10 bases. In germline, CDR1 is GTSNPN, CDR2 SVGIG (reference sequence).

This sequence joins TRBV6-6 and TRBJ1-1, with D perhaps TRBD1 (6 bases). The CDR3 is 13 residues long. Trimming took 6 bases from V and 7 from J, leaving 15 bases between them. Germline V gene lookup returns CDR1 MNHNY and CDR2 SVGAGI (reference sequence). CDR3 sequence reads: CASRYREEGEAFF. CDR3 nucleotides: TGTGCCAGCAGGTACAGGGAAGAGGGTGAAGCTTTCTTT.

The V call is TRBV19, the J call TRBJ1-1; the D gene is possibly TRBD1 (5 bases). V dropped 5 bases and J dropped 6 bases, with 19 bases sitting between them. The germline CDR1 and CDR2 sequences are LNHDA and SQIVND (reference sequence). The CDR3 runs 15 residues. The CDR3 DNA is TGTGCCAGTAGTGCGCGGGACGGCTATATCTCTGAAGCTTTCTTT. The encoded protein is CASSARDGYISEAFF.

J is TRBJ1-2 and V is TRBV4-1; no reliable D call. Trimming stripped 0 bases from V and 7 bases from J, with 15 bases between. This CDR3 spans 15 amino acids. Germline CDR1 is MGHRA and CDR2 is YSYEKL. The CDR3 here is CASSQDQEGFFGYTF. The CDR3 region has the DNA TGCGCCAGCAGCCAAGATCAGGAGGGTTTCTTTGGCTACACCTTC.

In this sample, this clone turned up a few times. The chain uses TRBV21-1 and TRBJ1-5; the D call TRBD1 from the table was never checked on the DNA. TRBV21-1 is deemed a pseudogene. This CDR3 has 17 amino acids. CDR3 nucleotides: TGTGCCAGCAGCTACCGGACAGGGGCCTTGGGGCATCAGCCCCAGCATTTT. It translates to CASSYRTGALGHQPQHF.

The chain joins TRBV7-3 to TRBJ1-2; TRBD1 might be the D (6 bases). Trimming took off 5 bases at V and 6 bases at J, with 25 bases between the two ends. This CDR3 spans 17 amino acids. The germline CDR1 and CDR2 sequences are SGHTA and FQGTGA. CDR3 bases: TGTGCCAGCAGCCGTTATGTCCGGGACACCGAAGGGGATGGCTACACCTTC. As protein: CASSRYVRDTEGDGYTF.

By frequency in the sample, this clone is medium-sized. This chain joins TRBV9 and TRBJ2-2; D not certain. CDR1 and CDR2 from the germline V gene are SGDLS and YYNGEE. The CDR3 runs 13 residues. V was trimmed by 3 bases and J by 5 bases, leaving 8 bases between them. In DNA, the CDR3 is TGTGCCAGCAGCGGGTCAGTTACCGGGGAGCTGTTTTTT. It specifies CASSGSVTGELFF.

The J gene is TRBJ1-2, the V gene TRBV20-1; tentative D call: TRBD1 (6 bases). Trimming took off 3 bases at V and 8 bases at J, with 10 bases between the two ends. The CDR3 has 11 amino acids. Per germline, CDR1 DFQATT and CDR2 SNEGSKA (reference sequence). The CDR3 region is CSASQGRGYTF. Here the CDR3 DNA reads TGCAGTGCTAGCCAGGGGAGAGGCTACACCTTC.

The CDR3 DNA sequence: TGTGCCAGTATCAGGACAGGGACCAGCTATGGCTACACCTTC. Its translation is CASIRTGTSYGYTF. The chain uses TRBV19 and TRBJ1-2, with 8 bases identical to TRBD1. J lost 4 bases, V lost 7 bases, and 8 bases had no gene match. The germline V gene has CDR1 LNHDA and CDR2 SQIVND (reference sequence). CDR3 size: 14 residues.

This sequence joins TRBV5-1 and TRBJ2-3; 11 bases fit TRBD2. V gave up 0 bases and J gave up 1 base; unmatched junction bases: 7. Per the germline V gene, CDR1 is SGHRS and CDR2 is YFSETQ. The CDR3 sequence is 18 residues long. In nucleotides, the CDR3 is TGCGCCAGCAGCTTGGACGATAGCGGGGGGGCCGGCACAGATACGCAGTATTTT. Its protein is CASSLDDSGGAGTDTQYF.

The rearrangement links TRBV7-3 to TRBJ1-1; tentative D call: TRBD1 (6 bases). Germline CDR1 reads SGHTA; CDR2 reads FQGTGA. The CDR3 extends over 15 amino acids. V lost 3 bases to trimming and J lost 4 bases, with 15 bases between them. This CDR3 reads CASSFGSQGRTEAFF. The CDR3 region has the DNA TGTGCCAGCAGCTTTGGTTCACAGGGTCGCACTGAAGCTTTCTTT.

V usage is TRBV5-6 and J usage is TRBJ2-7, with TRBD2 identical over 7 bases. Per germline, CDR1 SGHDT and CDR2 YYEEEE. The CDR3 sequence is 14 residues long. V lost 1 base, J lost 7 bases, and 8 bases stayed unmatched. The CDR3 region is CASSLNSGTGEQYF. For the CDR3, the DNA is TGTGCCAGCAGCTTGAACAGCGGGACGGGGGAGCAGTACTTC.

V and J are TRBV9 and TRBJ2-4; 7 bases map to TRBD2. This CDR3 contains 14 residues. From germline, CDR1 is SGDLS and CDR2 YYNGEE. Trimming took 3 bases from V and 5 from J; bases not matched to a gene: 5. The CDR3 sequence is CASSGNAGENIQYF. The CDR3 nucleotides are TGTGCCAGCAGCGGCAACGCGGGGGAAAACATTCAGTACTTC.

The chain carries TRBV2 and TRBJ2-7; the D is unclear. V lost 3 bases to trimming and J lost 9 bases, with 15 bases between them. This CDR3 contains 13 residues. CDR1 is SNHLY, CDR2 FYNNEI, per germline. The DNA for the CDR3 is TGTGCCAGCAGTGACCCAGGTCCCGCGCGGCAGTACTTC. It yields the protein CASSDPGPARQYF. Drawing the rest from reference TRBV2 and TRBJ2-7, the complete variable domain is EPEVTQTPSHQVTQMGQEVILRCVPISNHLYFYWYRQILGQKVEFLVSFYNNEISEKSEIFDDQFSVERPDGSNFTLKIRSTKLEDSAMYFCASSDPGPARQYFGPGTRLTVT.

V and J are TRBV19 and TRBJ2-3; 12 bases are a match to TRBD1. From germline, CDR1 is LNHDA and CDR2 SQIVND (reference sequence). The trim removed 5 bases at V and 2 bases at J, leaving 5 bases unmatched. The CDR3 has 16 amino acids. The CDR3 sequence: CASSPGTGGPTDTQYF. DNA of the CDR3: TGTGCCAGTAGTCCCGGGACAGGGGGCCCCACAGATACGCAGTATTTT.

This chain connects TRBV18 to TRBJ1-1, with D perhaps matching TRBD1 (5 bases). This CDR3 comprises 17 residues. Per germline, CDR1 KGHSH and CDR2 LQKENI. V was trimmed by 6 bases and J by 1 base, leaving 21 bases between them. The CDR3 coding sequence is TGTGCCAGCTCGCCGGATTACGGGCGCGGGGGGAACACTGAAGCTTTCTTT. Protein product: CASSPDYGRGGNTEAFF.